This T cell receptor (beta chain) emerged from a study of neurological immune-mediated disorders. The wider study: Multiple sclerosis patients numbered about 34, with some 31 relapsing-remitting and 3 secondary progressive.

5'RACE with 10-nucleotide random UMIs generated the cDNA. Over 200 million TCR-beta sequences from 15-18 subjects came from every sequencing run. In TCRdb, the 5' RACE reads were re-called with MiXCR into one record per CDR3 protein. Among around 46,000 distinct CDR3 sequences listed, under 2% were seen once. Study-wide results and caveats: Phylogenetic grouping put 18 of 34 multiple sclerosis patients' repertoires into one related-CDR3 cluster, a possible signature.

The sample holds many counts of this clonotype. What it binds is not known. The sequence was collected from a woman aged 40 to 55 with multiple sclerosis. Sequenced material: PBMCs.

The CDR3 spells CASSSSGTTDTQYF. The CDR3 DNA sequence: TGTGCCAGCTCAAGTAGCGGGACCACAGATACGCAGTATTTT. The V gene is TRBV18, the J gene TRBJ2-3; TRBD2 aligns across 8 bases. There are 14 residues in the CDR3. Per the germline V gene, CDR1 is KGHSH and CDR2 is LQKENI. With V trimmed by 5 bases and J by 2 bases, 3 bases remained unmatched. The whole variable domain, remainder taken from reference TRBV18 and TRBJ2-3, is NAGVMQNPRHLVRRRGQEARLRCSPMKGHSHVYWYRQLPEEGLKFMVYLQKENIIDESGMPKERFSAEFPKEGPSILRIQQVVRGDSAAYFCASSSSGTTDTQYFGPGTRLTVL.